Included here is one T cell receptor (beta chain) sequence, with context. This record belongs to a study of glioma-infiltrating T cells after dendritic cell vaccination. Study summary: Treatment, given 2003 to 2012, was autologous tumor lysate-pulsed dendritic cell vaccination.

Germline values: CDR1 ENHRY, CDR2 SYGVKD. CDR3 length: 16 amino acids. The V and J ends lost 2 bases and 1 base, in that order; junction bases with no gene match: 1. The protocol was immunoSEQ multiplex PCR, while the TCRdb copy is restricted to in-frame clones and leaves out a portion. The sample has around 92,000 clones, 80% seen once; the top ten hold about 5.7%. Time point here: after dendritic cell vaccination, including at tumor progression/relapse. The chain couples TRBV10-3 to TRBJ2-2, with 10 bases matching TRBD1. Material: blood, obtained after dendritic cell vaccination. The receptor's source is a human donor with glioblastoma. The CDR3 protein is CAISEGQGGNTGELFF. Written as DNA, the CDR3 is TGTGCCATCAGTGAGGGACAGGGGGGGAACACCGGGGAGCTGTTTTTT.